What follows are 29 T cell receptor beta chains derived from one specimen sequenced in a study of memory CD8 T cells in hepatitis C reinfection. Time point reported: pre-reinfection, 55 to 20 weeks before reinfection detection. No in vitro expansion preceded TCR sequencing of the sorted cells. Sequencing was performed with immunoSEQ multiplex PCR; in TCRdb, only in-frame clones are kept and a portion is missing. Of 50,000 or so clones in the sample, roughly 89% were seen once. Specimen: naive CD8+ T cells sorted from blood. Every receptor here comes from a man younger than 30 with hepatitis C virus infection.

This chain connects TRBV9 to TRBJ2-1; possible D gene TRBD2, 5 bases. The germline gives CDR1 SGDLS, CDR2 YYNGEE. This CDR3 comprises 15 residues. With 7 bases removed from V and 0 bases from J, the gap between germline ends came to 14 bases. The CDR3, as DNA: TGTGCCAGCTCCCCGGGGTCAAGCTCCTACAATGAGCAGTTCTTC. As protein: CASSPGSSSYNEQFF. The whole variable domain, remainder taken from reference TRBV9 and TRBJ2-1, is DSGVTQTPKHLITATGQRVTLRCSPRSGDLSVYWYQQSLDQGLQFLIQYYNGEERAKGNILERFSAQQFPDLHSELNLSSLELGDSALYFCASSPGSSSYNEQFFGPGTRLTVL.

The DNA for the CDR3 is TGTGCCAGCAGCCTCCTCCTAGCGGATGCCTCCTACGAGCAGTACTTC. Residues: CASSLLLADASYEQYF. The chain uses TRBV7-6 and TRBJ2-7; TRBD2 agrees at 7 bases. V trimming: 5 bases; J trimming: 0 bases; junction bases outside the gene matches: 10. Germline loops: CDR1 SGHVS, CDR2 FNYEAQ. The CDR3 runs to 16 residues.

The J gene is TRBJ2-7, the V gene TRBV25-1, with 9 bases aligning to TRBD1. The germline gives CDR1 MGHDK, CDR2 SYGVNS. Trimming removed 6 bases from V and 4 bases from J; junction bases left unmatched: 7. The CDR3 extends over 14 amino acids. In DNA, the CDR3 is TGTGCCAGCAGCTCCGGGACAGGGACTTACGAGCAGTACTTC. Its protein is CASSSGTGTYEQYF.

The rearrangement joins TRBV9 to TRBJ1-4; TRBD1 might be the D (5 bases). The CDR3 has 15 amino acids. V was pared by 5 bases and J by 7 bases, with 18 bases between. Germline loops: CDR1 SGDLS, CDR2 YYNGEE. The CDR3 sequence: CASSNPNDGGEKLFF. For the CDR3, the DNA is TGTGCCAGCAGTAACCCGAACGACGGGGGTGAAAAACTGTTTTTT.

CDR3 DNA sequence: TGTGCCAGCAGCTTGGCCTGGGGGGGAGGCGGCTACACCTTC. This sequence encodes CASSLAWGGGGYTF. This rearrangement joins TRBV5-5 to TRBJ1-2, with D maybe TRBD1 (5 bases). This CDR3 has 14 residues. The germline V and J ends were trimmed by 0 bases and 8 bases, with 14 bases remaining between them. Germline assignment: CDR1 SGHKS and CDR2 YYEKEE (reference sequence).

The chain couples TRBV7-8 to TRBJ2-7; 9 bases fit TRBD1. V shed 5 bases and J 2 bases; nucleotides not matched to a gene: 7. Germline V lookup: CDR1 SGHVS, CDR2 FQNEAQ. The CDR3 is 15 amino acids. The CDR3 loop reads CASSPGTGFTYEQYF. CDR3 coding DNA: TGTGCCAGCAGCCCAGGGACAGGGTTTACCTACGAGCAGTACTTC.

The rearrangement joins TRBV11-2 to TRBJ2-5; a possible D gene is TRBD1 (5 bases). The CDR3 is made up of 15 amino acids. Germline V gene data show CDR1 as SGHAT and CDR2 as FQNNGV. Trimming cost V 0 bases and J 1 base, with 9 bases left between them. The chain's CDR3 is CASSLDWQGQETQYF. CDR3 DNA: TGTGCCAGCAGCTTAGATTGGCAGGGCCAAGAGACCCAGTACTTC.

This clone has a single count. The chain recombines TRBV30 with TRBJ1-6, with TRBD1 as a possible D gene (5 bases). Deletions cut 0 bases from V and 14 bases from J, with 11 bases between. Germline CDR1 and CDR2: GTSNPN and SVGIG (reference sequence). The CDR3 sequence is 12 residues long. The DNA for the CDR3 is TGTGCCTGGAGTGTAGCGGGGGTTACCCTCCACTTT. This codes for CAWSVAGVTLHF.

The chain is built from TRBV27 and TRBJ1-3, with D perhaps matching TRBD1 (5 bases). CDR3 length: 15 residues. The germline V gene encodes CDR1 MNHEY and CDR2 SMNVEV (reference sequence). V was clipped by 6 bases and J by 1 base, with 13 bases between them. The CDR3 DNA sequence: TGTGCCAGCAGATCCACAGGTTTTTCTGGAAACACCATATATTTT. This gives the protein CASRSTGFSGNTIYF.

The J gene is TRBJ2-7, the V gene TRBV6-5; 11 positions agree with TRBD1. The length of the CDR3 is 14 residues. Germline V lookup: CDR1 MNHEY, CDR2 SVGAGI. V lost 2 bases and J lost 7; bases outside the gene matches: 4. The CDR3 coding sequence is TGTGCCAGCAGTTACACTGGGACAGGGGGAGAGCAGTACTTC. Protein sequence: CASSYTGTGGEQYF.

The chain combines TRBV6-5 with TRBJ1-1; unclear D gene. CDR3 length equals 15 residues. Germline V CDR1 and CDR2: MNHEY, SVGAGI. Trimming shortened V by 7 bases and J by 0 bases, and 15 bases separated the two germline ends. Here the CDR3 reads CASNTPGGMNTEAFF. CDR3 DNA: TGTGCCAGCAACACACCTGGCGGAATGAACACTGAAGCTTTCTTT.

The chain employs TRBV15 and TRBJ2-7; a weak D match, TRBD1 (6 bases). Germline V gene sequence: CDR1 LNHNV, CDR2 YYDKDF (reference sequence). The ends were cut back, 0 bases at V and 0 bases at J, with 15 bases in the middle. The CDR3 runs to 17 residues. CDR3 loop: CATSRETPGVSSYEQYF. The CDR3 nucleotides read TGTGCCACCAGCAGAGAGACCCCAGGGGTCAGCTCCTACGAGCAGTACTTC. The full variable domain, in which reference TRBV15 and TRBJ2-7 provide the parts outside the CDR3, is DAMVIQNPRYQVTQFGKPVTLSCSQTLNHNVMYWYQQKSSQAPKLLFHYYDKDFNNEADTPDNFQSRRPNTSFCFLDIRSPGLGDTAMYLCATSRETPGVSSYEQYFGPGTRLTVT.

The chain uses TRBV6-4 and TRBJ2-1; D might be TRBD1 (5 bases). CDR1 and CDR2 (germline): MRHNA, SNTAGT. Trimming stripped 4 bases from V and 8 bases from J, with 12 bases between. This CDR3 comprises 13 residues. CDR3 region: CASSARVEDEQFF. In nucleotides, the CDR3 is TGTGCCAGCAGTGCCAGGGTCGAGGATGAGCAGTTCTTC.

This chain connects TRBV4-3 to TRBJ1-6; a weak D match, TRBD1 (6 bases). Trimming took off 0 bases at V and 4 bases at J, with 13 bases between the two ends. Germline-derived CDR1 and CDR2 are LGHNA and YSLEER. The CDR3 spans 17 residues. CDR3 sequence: CASSQDLTDSYNSPLHF. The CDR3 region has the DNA TGCGCCAGCAGCCAAGATCTAACGGACAGTTATAATTCACCCCTCCACTTT.

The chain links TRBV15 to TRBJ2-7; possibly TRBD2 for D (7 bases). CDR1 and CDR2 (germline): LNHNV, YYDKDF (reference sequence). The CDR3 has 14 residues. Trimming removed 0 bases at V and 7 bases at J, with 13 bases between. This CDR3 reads CATSREGGAEEQYV. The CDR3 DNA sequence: TGTGCCACCAGCAGAGAAGGGGGGGCCGAAGAGCAGTACGTC.

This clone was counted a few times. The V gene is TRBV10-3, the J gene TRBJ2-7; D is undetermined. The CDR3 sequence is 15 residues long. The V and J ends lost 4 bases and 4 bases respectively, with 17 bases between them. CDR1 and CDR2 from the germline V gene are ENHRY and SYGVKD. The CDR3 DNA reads TGTGCCATCAGTGTCTCTAGTGCGCCGGTGTACGAGCAGTACTTC. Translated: CAISVSSAPVYEQYF.

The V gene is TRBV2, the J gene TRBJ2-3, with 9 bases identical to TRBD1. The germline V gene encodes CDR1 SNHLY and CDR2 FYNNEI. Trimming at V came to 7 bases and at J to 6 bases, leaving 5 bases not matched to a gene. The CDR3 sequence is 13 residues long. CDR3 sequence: CASNTGGMDTQYF. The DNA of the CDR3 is TGTGCCAGCAATACAGGGGGCATGGATACGCAGTATTTT.

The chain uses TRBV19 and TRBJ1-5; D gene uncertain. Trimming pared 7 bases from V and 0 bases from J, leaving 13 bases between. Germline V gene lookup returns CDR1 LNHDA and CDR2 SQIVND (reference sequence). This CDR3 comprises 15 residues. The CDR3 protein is CASTPDGNSNQPQHF. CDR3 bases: TGTGCCAGTACCCCGGACGGGAATAGCAATCAGCCCCAGCATTTT. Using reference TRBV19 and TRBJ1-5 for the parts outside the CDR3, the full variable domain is DGGITQSPKYLFRKEGQNVTLSCEQNLNHDAMYWYRQDPGQGLRLIYYSQIVNDFQKGDIAEGYSVSREKKESFPLTVTSAQKNPTAFYLCASTPDGNSNQPQHFGDGTRLSIL.

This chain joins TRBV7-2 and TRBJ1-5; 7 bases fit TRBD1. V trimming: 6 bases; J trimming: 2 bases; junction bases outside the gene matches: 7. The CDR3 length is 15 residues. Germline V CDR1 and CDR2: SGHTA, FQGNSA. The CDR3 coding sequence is TGTGCCAGCAGAAAGACAGGGTTGGGCAATCAGCCCCAGCATTTT. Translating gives CASRKTGLGNQPQHF.

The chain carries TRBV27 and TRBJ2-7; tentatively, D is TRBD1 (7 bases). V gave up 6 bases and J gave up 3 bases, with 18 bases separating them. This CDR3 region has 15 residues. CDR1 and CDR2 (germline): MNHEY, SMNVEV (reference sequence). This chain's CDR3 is CASRSEGAGNYEQYF. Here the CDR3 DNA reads TGTGCCAGCAGGTCCGAGGGGGCGGGAAACTACGAGCAGTACTTC.

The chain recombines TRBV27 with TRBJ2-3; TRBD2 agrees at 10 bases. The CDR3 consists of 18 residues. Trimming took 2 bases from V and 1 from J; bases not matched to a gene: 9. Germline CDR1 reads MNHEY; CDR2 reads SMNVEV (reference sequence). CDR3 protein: CASSLGAGGPPGTDTQYF. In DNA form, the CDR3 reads TGTGCCAGCAGTTTAGGAGCGGGAGGGCCCCCTGGCACAGATACGCAGTATTTT.

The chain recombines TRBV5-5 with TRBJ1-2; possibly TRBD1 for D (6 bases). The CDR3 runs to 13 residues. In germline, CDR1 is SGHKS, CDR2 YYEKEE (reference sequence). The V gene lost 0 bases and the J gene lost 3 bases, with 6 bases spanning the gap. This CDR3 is CASSLGQDYGYTF. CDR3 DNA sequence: TGTGCCAGCAGCTTGGGACAGGACTATGGCTACACCTTC. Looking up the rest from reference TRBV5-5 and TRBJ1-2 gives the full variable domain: DAGVTQSPTHLIKTRGQQVTLRCSPISGHKSVSWYQQVLGQGPQFIFQYYEKEERGRGNFPDRFSARQFPNYSSELNVNALLLGDSALYLCASSLGQDYGYTFGSGTRLTVV.

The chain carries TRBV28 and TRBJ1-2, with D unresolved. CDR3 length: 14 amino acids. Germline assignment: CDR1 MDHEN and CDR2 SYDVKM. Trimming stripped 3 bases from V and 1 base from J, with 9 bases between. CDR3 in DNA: TGTGCCAGCAGTTTTTTTTCCGGTAACTATGGCTACACCTTC. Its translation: CASSFFSGNYGYTF.

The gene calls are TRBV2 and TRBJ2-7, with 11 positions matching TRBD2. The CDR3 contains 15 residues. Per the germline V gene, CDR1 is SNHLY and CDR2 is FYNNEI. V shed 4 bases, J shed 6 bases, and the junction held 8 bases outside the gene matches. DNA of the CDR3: TGTGCCAGCAGTGGAGCGCTTCTAGCGGGAGGCGAGCAGTACTTC. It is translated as CASSGALLAGGEQYF.

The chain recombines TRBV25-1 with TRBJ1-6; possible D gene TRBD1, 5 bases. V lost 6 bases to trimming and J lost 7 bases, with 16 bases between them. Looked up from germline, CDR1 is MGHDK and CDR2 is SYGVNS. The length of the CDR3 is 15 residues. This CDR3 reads CASSRWGEINSPLHF. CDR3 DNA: TGTGCCAGCAGCCGCTGGGGGGAGATAAATTCACCCCTCCACTTT. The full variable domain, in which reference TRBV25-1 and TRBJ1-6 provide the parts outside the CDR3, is EADIYQTPRYLVIGTGKKITLECSQTMGHDKMYWYQQDPGMELHLIHYSYGVNSTEKGDLSSESTVSRIRTEHFPLTLESARPSHTSQYLCASSRWGEINSPLHFGNGTRLTVT.

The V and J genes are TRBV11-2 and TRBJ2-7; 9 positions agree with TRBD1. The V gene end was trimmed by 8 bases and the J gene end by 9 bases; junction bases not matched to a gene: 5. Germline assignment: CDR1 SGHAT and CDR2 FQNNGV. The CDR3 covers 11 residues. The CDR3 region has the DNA TGTGCCAGCGGACAGGGGTTCGGGCAGTACTTC. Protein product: CASGQGFGQYF.

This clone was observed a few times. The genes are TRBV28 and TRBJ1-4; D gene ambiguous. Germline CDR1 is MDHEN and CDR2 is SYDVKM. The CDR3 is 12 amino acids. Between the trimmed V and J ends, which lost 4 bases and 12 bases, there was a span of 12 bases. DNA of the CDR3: TGTGCCAGCAGTTACCCGCCAGAGGAACTGTTTTTT. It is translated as CASSYPPEELFF.

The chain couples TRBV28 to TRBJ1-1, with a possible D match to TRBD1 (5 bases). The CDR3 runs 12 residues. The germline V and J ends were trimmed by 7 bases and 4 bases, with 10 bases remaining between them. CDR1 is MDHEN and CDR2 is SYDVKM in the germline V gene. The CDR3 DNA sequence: TGTGCCAGCACCCCTCAGGGCACTGAAGCTTTCTTT. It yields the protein CASTPQGTEAFF.

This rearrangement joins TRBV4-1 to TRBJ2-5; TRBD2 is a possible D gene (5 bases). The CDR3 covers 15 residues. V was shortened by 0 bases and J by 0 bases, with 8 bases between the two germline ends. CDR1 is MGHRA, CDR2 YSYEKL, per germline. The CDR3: CASSQEGRNQETQYF. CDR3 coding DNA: TGCGCCAGCAGCCAAGAGGGGAGAAACCAAGAGACCCAGTACTTC.